The present TCR beta chain was sequenced within a study of cytomegalovirus exposure and HLA in healthy donors. Study findings and constraints: Likely technical artifact: a cluster of highly shared sequence variants. Accurate HLA-A and HLA-B prediction from TCR beta sequences was reported for most subjects.

On this clone: Its antigen is still unknown.

PCR was performed using 60 Vbeta and 13 Jbeta primers. Here immunoSEQ multiplex PCR was the method, and the copy in TCRdb shows in-frame clones only, minus some. The table records 55,000 to 80,000 clones, 60% to 75% of them present only once. The ends lost 2 bases at V and 6 bases at J; junction bases unmatched: 10. The germline CDR1 and CDR2 sequences are LGHNA and YSLEER. This CDR3 comprises 17 residues. The TCR sequence derives from a man aged 40-50 years in good health and CMV-seropositive. This rearrangement joins TRBV4-3 to TRBJ2-3, with TRBD2 identical over 11 bases. The sample consisted of PBMCs. CDR3 sequence: CASSQQYSGGAGDTQYF. CDR3 coding DNA: TGCGCCAGCAGCCAACAATATAGCGGGGGGGCAGGGGATACGCAGTATTTT.